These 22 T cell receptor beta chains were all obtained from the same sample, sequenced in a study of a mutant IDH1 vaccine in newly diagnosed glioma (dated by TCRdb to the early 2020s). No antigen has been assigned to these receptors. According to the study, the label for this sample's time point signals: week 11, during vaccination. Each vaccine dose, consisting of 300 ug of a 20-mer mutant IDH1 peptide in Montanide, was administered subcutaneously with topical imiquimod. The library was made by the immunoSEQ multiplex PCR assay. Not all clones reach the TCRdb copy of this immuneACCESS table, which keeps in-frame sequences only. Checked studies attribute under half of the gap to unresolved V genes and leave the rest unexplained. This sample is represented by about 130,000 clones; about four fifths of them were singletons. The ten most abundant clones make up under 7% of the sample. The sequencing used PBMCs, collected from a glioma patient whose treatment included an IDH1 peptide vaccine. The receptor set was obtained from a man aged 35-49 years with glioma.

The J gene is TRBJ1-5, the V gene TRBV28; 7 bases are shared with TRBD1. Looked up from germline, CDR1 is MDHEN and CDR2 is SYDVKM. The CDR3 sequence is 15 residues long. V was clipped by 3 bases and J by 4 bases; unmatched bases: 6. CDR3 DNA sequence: TGTGCCAGCAGTTTTCTTGACAGGGAGAATCAGCCCCAGCATTTT. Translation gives CASSFLDRENQPQHF.

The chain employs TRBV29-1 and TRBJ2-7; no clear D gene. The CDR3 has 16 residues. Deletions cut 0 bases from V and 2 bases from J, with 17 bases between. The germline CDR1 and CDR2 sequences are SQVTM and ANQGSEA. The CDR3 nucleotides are TGCAGCGTTGAAGAGGTTGGCGAAGACGGAGCCTACGAGCAGTACTTC. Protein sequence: CSVEEVGEDGAYEQYF.

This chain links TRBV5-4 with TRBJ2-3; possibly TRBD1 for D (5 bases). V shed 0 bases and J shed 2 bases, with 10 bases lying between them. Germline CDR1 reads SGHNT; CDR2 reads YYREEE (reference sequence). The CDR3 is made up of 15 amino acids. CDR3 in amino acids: CASSLGRTTTDTQYF. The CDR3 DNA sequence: TGTGCCAGCAGCTTGGGCAGGACAACCACAGATACGCAGTATTTT.

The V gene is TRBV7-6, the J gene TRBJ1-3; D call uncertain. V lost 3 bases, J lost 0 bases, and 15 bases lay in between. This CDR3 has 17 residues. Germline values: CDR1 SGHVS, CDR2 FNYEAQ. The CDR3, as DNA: TGTGCCAGCAGCTTTAGAGGACGGGGAAGCTCTGGAAACACCATATATTTT. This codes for CASSFRGRGSSGNTIYF.

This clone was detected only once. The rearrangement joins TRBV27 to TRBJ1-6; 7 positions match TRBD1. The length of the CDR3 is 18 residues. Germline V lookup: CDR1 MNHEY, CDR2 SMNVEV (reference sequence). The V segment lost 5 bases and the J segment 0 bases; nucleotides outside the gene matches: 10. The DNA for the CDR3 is TGTGCCAGCAGTCCCAGGGGGGCCCCGAGCTCCTATAATTCACCCCTCCACTTT. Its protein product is CASSPRGAPSSYNSPLHF.

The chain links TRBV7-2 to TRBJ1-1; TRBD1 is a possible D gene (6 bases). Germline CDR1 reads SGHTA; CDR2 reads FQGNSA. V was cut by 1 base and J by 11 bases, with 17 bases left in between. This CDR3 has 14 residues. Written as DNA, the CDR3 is TGTGCCAGCAGCTTAGTTGGGGGCGGGATGGCGGCTTTCTTT. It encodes CASSLVGGGMAAFF. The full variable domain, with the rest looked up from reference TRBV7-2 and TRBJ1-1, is GAGVSQSPSNKVTEKGKDVELRCDPISGHTALYWYRQSLGQGLEFLIYFQGNSAPDKSGLPSDRFSAERTGGSVSTLTIQRTQQEDSAVYLCASSLVGGGMAAFFGQGTRLTVV.

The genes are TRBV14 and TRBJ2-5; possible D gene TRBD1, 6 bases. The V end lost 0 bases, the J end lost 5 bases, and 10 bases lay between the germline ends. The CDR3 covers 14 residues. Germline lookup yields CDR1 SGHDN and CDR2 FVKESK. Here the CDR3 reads CASSQDQGLETQYF. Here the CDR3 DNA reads TGTGCCAGCAGCCAAGATCAGGGGTTGGAGACCCAGTACTTC.

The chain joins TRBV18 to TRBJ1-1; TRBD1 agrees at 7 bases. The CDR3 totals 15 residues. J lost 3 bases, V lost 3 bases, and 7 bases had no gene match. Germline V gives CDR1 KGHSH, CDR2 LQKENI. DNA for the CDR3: TGTGCCAGCTCACCTCCTACAGGGGTCTACACTGAAGCTTTCTTT. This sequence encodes CASSPPTGVYTEAFF.

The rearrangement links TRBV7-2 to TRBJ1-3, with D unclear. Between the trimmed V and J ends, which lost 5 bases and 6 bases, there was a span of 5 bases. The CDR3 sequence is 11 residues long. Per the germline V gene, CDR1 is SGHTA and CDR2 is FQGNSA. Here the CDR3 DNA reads TGTGCCAGCAGCCCACAAAACACCATATATTTT. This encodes CASSPQNTIYF.

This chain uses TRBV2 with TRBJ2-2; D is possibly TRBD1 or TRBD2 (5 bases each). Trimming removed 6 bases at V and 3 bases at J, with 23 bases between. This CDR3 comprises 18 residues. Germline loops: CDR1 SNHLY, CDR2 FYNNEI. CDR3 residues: CASSRTRDPTGDTGELFF. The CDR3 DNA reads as TGTGCCAGCAGCCGAACCCGGGACCCAACAGGCGACACCGGGGAGCTGTTTTTT.

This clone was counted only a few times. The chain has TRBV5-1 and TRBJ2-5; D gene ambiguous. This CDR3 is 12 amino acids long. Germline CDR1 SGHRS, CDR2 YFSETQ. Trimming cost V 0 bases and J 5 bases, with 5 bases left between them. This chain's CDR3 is CASSLAMETQYF. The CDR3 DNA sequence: TGCGCCAGCAGCTTGGCGATGGAGACCCAGTACTTC.

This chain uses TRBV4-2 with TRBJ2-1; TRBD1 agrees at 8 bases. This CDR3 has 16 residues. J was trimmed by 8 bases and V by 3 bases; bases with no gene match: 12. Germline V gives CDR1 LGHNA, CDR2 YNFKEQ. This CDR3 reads CASSHRRDRISHEQFF. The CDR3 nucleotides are TGTGCCAGCAGCCATCGACGGGACAGGATTAGCCATGAGCAGTTCTTC.

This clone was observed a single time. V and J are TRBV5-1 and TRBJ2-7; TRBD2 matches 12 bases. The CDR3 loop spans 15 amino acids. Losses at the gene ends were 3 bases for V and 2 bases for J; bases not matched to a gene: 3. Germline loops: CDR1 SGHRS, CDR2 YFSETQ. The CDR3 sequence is CASSSTSGGTYEQYF. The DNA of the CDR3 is TGCGCCAGCAGCTCGACTAGCGGGGGTACCTACGAGCAGTACTTC.

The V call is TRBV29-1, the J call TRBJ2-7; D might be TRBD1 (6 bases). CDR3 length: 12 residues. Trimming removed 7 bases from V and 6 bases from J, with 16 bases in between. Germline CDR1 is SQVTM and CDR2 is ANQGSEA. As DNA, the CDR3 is TGCAGCGCGGGGAGTCTCAGGGGCGAGCAGTACTTC. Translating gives CSAGSLRGEQYF.

CDR3 region: CASTGAEGTDTQYF. In DNA form, the CDR3 reads TGTGCCAGCACAGGGGCCGAGGGCACAGATACGCAGTATTTT. This chain connects TRBV6-5 to TRBJ2-3; D is possibly TRBD1 (6 bases). Germline CDR1 is MNHEY and CDR2 is SVGAGI. CDR3 length: 14 amino acids. V gave up 7 bases and J gave up 1 base, with 12 bases separating them.

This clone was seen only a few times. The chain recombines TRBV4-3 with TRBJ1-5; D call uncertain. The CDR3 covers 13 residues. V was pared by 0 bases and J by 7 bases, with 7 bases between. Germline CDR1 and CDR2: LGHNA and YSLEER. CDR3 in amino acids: CASSQDPVQPQHF. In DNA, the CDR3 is TGCGCCAGCAGCCAAGACCCTGTGCAGCCCCAGCATTTT.

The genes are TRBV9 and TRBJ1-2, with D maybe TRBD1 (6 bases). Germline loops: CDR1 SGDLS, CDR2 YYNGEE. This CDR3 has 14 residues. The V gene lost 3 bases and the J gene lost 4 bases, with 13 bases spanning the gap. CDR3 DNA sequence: TGTGCCAGCAGCGCGGACGGGGGGGCCTATGGCTACACCTTC. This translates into CASSADGGAYGYTF.

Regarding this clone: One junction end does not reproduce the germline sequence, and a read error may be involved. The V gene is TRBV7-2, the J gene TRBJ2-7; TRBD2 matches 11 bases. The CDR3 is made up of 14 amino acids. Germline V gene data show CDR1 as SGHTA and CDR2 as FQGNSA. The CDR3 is CASRLAGGAYEQYF. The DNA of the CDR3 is TGTGCCAGCAGGTTAGCGGGAGGGGCCTACGAGCAGTACTTC.

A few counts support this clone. The CDR3 here is CASSPNLGNGNTIYF. For the CDR3, the DNA is TGTGCCAGCTCACCAAACCTGGGGAATGGAAACACCATATATTTT. The chain employs TRBV18 and TRBJ1-3, with D uncertain. The CDR3 extends over 15 amino acids. The V gene's germline CDR1 is KGHSH and CDR2 LQKENI. V was pared by 2 bases and J by 3 bases, with 11 bases between. The whole variable domain, filled in from reference TRBV18 and TRBJ1-3, reads NAGVMQNPRHLVRRRGQEARLRCSPMKGHSHVYWYRQLPEEGLKFMVYLQKENIIDESGMPKERFSAEFPKEGPSILRIQQVVRGDSAAYFCASSPNLGNGNTIYFGEGSWLTVV.

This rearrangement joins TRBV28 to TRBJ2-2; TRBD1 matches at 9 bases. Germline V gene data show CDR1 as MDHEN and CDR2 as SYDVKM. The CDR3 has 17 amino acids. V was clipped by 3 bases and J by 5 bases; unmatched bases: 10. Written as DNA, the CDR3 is TGTGCCAGCAGTTTGGGGATCCGACAGGGGGGAACCGGGGAGCTGTTTTTT. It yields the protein CASSLGIRQGGTGELFF.

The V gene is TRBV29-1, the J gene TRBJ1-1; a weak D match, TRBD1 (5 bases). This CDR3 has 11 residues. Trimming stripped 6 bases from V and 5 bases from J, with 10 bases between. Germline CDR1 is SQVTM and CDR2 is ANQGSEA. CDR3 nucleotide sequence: TGCAGCGTAGGGGCGCTGACTGAAGCTTTCTTT. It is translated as CSVGALTEAFF.

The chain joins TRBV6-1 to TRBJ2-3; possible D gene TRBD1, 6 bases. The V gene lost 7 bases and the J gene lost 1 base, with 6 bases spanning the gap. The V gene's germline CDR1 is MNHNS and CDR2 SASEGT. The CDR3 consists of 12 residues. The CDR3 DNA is TGTGCCAGCAACAGGGGCACAGATACGCAGTATTTT. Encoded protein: CASNRGTDTQYF.